This T cell receptor beta chain was captured in a study of T cell responses to AZD1222 COVID-19 vaccine. As for this clone: What it binds is not known.

Study-level results: AZD1222 recipients seropositive at baseline numbered only six. Per reports, nearly half of all spike-specific TCRs target regions that are unmutated in variants.

Sequenced by immunoSEQ multiplex PCR; TCRdb stores in-frame clones only, minus some. The data show about 60,000 clones, with 80% to 95% seen just once and about 6% held by the top ten. This CDR3 has 15 amino acids. The V gene's germline CDR1 is LNHDA and CDR2 SQIVND (reference sequence). Losses at the gene ends were 5 bases for V and 3 bases for J; bases not matched to a gene: 6. This TCR was sampled from an adult who received the MenACWY meningococcal vaccine as a control. This sample comprised peripheral blood, obtained 28 days after the second dose of the MenACWY control vaccine. The chain combines TRBV19 with TRBJ1-5, with TRBD1 matching over 8 bases. This CDR3 reads CASSGGTGLNQPQHF. CDR3 DNA sequence: TGTGCCAGTAGTGGCGGGACAGGCCTCAATCAGCCCCAGCATTTT.